The following is a T cell receptor (beta chain) sequence with its context. The data were produced by immunoSEQ multiplex PCR, yet TCRdb's version contains in-frame clones alone and is incomplete. The sample holds hundreds of thousands of clones, around 87% seen once. This sample is part of a study of shared T cell receptors in the human thymus. This CDR3 has 17 residues. Per germline, CDR1 LGHNA and CDR2 YSLEER. Trimming took 4 bases from V and 5 from J; bases not matched to a gene: 11. A further study also used this sample, focusing on human thymus T cells. That investigation notes: Gene usage (both V and J) appeared biased in thymic and blood repertoires.

This clonotype was obtained from a boy under three years old with a congenital heart defect. The sequencing input was thymocytes. The V gene is TRBV4-3, the J gene TRBJ2-3; 11 bases align to TRBD1. CDR3 in amino acids: CASSRVPGQGVEDTQYF. The DNA for the CDR3 is TGCGCCAGCAGCCGAGTTCCGGGACAGGGGGTGGAAGATACGCAGTATTTT.